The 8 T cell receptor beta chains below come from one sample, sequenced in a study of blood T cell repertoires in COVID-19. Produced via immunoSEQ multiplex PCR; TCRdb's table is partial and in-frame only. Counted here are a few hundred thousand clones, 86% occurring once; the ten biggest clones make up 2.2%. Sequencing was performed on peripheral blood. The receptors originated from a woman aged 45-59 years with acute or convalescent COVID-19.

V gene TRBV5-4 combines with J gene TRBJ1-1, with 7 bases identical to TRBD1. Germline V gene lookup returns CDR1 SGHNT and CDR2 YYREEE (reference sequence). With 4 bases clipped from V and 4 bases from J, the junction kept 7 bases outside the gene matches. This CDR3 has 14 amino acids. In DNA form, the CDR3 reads TGTGCCAGCAGCACTGACAGGGCCGGCACTGAAGCTTTCTTT. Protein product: CASSTDRAGTEAFF.

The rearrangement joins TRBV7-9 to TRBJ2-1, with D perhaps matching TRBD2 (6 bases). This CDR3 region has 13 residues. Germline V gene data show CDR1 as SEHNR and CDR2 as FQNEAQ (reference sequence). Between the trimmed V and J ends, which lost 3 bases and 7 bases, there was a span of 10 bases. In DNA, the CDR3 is TGTGCCAGCAGCTTGGGACTTTTTAATGAGCAGTTCTTC. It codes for CASSLGLFNEQFF.

CDR3 protein: CASSLGVSQGAAFF. The CDR3, as DNA: TGTGCCAGCAGCTTGGGGGTTAGTCAGGGGGCGGCTTTCTTT. This chain uses TRBV5-8 with TRBJ1-1; 8 bases match TRBD1. The CDR3 loop spans 14 amino acids. Germline V gives CDR1 SGHTS, CDR2 YDEGEE. V dropped 0 bases and J dropped 11; count of bases not matched to a gene: 9.

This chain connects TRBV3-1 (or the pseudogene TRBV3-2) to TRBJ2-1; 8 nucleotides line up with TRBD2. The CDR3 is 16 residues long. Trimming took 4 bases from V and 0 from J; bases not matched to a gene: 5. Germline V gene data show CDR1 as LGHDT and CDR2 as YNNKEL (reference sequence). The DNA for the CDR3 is TGTGCCAGCAGCCCGCGACTAGCGAGCTCCTACAATGAGCAGTTCTTC. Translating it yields CASSPRLASSYNEQFF.

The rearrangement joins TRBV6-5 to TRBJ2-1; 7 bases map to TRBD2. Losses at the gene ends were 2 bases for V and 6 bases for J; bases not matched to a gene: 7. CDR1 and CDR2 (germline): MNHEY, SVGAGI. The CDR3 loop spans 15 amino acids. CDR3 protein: CASSYLAGVANEQFF. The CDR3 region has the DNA TGTGCCAGCAGTTACCTTGCGGGAGTTGCCAATGAGCAGTTCTTC.

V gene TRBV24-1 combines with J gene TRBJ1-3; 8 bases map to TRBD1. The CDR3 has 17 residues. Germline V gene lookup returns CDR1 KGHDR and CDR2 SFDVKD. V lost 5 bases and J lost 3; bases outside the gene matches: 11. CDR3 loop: CATSGNRQGPYGNTIYF. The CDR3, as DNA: TGTGCCACCAGTGGTAATCGACAGGGGCCATATGGAAACACCATATATTTT.

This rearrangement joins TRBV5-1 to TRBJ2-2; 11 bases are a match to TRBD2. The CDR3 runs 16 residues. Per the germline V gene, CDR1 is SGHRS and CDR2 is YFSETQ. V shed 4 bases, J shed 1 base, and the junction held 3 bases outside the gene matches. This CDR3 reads CASSTGTSGNTGELFF. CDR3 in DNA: TGCGCCAGCAGCACAGGGACTAGCGGGAACACCGGGGAGCTGTTTTTT.

The CDR3 sequence: CASSARQGAIPNTEAFF. For the CDR3, the DNA is TGTGCCAGCAGCGCGAGACAGGGGGCGATTCCGAACACTGAAGCTTTCTTT. V usage is TRBV9 and J usage is TRBJ1-1, with 10 bases fitting TRBD1. Germline V gene lookup returns CDR1 SGDLS and CDR2 YYNGEE. V shed 3 bases, J shed 1 base, and the junction held 9 bases outside the gene matches. The CDR3 extends over 17 amino acids.